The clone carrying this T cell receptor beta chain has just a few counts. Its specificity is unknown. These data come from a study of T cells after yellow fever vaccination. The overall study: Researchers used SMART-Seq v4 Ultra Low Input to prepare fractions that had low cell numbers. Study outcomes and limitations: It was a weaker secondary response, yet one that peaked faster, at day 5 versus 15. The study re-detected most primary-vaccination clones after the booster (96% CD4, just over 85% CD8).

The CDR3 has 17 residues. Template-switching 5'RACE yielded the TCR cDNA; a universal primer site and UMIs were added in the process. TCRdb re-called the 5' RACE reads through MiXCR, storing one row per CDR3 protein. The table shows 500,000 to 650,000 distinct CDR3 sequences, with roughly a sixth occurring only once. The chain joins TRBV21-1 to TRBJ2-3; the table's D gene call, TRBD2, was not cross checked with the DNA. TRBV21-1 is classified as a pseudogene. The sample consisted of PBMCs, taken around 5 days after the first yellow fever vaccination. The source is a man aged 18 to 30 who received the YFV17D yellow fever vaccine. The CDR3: CASSKGISGGASDTQYF. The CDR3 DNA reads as TGTGCCAGCAGCAAAGGAATTAGCGGGGGGGCCTCAGATACGCAGTATTTT.